The 23 T cell receptor beta chains below all came from one sample that was sequenced in a study of T cells in Graves' hyperthyroidism and ophthalmopathy (dated by TCRdb to the late 2010s). Library preparation employed multiplex PCR. This sample was sequenced with an Illumina HiSeq 2000. TCR beta CDR3 regions were amplified from RNA transcripts. For the first round of RT-PCR on the TCR CDR3, the HTBI primer set was used together with the Qiagen OneStep RT-PCR kit. TCRdb passed the public sequencing reads through fastp at Q25 and MiXCR, retaining productive beta sequences. Rows are combined by CDR3 protein, so each entry shows the most common genes and DNA. The table for this sample lists 450,000 to 650,000 distinct CDR3 sequences; 17% of them were counted only once. 17% of the sample goes to the ten largest clones. The sequencing sample was made of blood. Source of these receptors: a woman aged 18-29 years with Graves' ophthalmopathy.

This clonotype was detected only a few times. This chain joins TRBV29-1 and TRBJ2-7; no clear D gene. The germline gives CDR1 SQVTM, CDR2 ANQGSEA. V lost 6 bases to trimming and J lost 6 bases, with 12 bases between them. This CDR3 spans 11 amino acids. CDR3 nucleotide sequence: TGCAGCGTCACCCAGAGGTGCGAGCAGTACTTC. Protein sequence: CSVTQRCEQYF.

The chain has TRBV27 and TRBJ1-1; possibly TRBD1 for D (6 bases). CDR1 and CDR2 (germline): MNHEY, SMNVEV (reference sequence). With 8 bases removed from V and 10 bases from J, the gap between germline ends came to 20 bases. The CDR3 is 13 residues long. CDR3 nucleotides: TGTGCCAGCGCCCTCCGGGCACGGGGGCTAGCTTTCTTT. This codes for CASALRARGLAFF.

In its sample, this clonotype was seen many times. The V and J genes are TRBV7-9 and TRBJ1-4; D gene uncertain. The CDR3 covers 12 residues. Germline V lookup: CDR1 SEHNR, CDR2 FQNEAQ (reference sequence). The germline V and J ends were trimmed by 3 bases and 7 bases, with 6 bases remaining between them. CDR3 sequence: CASSFQSEKLFF. The CDR3 bases are TGTGCCAGCAGCTTCCAGAGTGAAAAACTGTTTTTT.

A few counts support this clonotype. The rearrangement joins TRBV25-1 to TRBJ2-7, with 7 bases aligning to TRBD2. Germline CDR1 is MGHDK and CDR2 is SYGVNS. This CDR3 comprises 19 residues. Trimming at V came to 6 bases and at J to 1 base, leaving 21 bases not matched to a gene. The CDR3 spells CASRGGGGGKEQSSYEQYF. The CDR3 coding sequence is TGTGCCAGCAGGGGGGGGGGGGGGGGAAAGGAACAGTCGTCCTACGAGCAGTACTTC.

The table lists this clonotype with many counts. This chain links TRBV20-1 with TRBJ2-5; unclear D gene. Germline V gene data show CDR1 as DFQATT and CDR2 as SNEGSKA (reference sequence). Trimming removed 1 base from V and 7 bases from J, with 19 bases in between. The CDR3 has 15 residues. The CDR3 sequence: CSARGDLGGRGTQYF. CDR3 in DNA: TGCAGTGCTAGAGGCGATCTCGGTGGAAGAGGGACCCAGTACTTC.

The chain has TRBV5-6 and TRBJ2-5, with unresolved D. The germline gives CDR1 SGHDT, CDR2 YYEEEE. The CDR3 has 13 residues. The V and J ends lost 4 bases and 1 base respectively, with 8 bases between them. The CDR3 sequence: CASSPLRQETQYF. The DNA for the CDR3 is TGTGCCAGCAGCCCGCTTCGCCAAGAGACCCAGTACTTC.

The chain carries TRBV5-1 and TRBJ2-7; 8 positions match TRBD2. J was trimmed by 6 bases and V by 1 base; bases with no gene match: 6. This CDR3 has 14 amino acids. Looked up from germline, CDR1 is SGHRS and CDR2 is YFSETQ. In DNA form, the CDR3 reads TGCGCCAGCAGCTTGTGGGCTAGCGGGCCCGAGCAGTACTTC. Amino acids: CASSLWASGPEQYF. Filled out from reference TRBV5-1 and TRBJ2-7, the complete variable domain reads KAGVTQTPRYLIKTRGQQVTLSCSPISGHRSVSWYQQTPGQGLQFLFEYFSETQRNKGNFPGRFSGRQFSNSRSEMNVSTLELGDSALYLCASSLWASGPEQYFGPGTRLTVT.

In its sample, this clonotype was seen many times. V gene TRBV20-1 combines with J gene TRBJ2-3, with D perhaps matching TRBD1 (6 bases). This CDR3 contains 14 residues. CDR1 is DFQATT, CDR2 SNEGSKA, per germline (reference sequence). With 5 bases removed from V and 0 bases from J, the gap between germline ends came to 12 bases. DNA of the CDR3: TGCAGTGCTCCCACAGGGACCAGCACAGATACGCAGTATTTT. It codes for CSAPTGTSTDTQYF.

The genes are TRBV13 and TRBJ2-3; 8 bases align to TRBD2. The junction had 4 bases not matched to a gene; V was cut back by 0 bases and J by 14 bases. The CDR3 loop spans 12 amino acids. Germline loops: CDR1 PRHDT, CDR2 FYEKMQ (reference sequence). The CDR3, as DNA: TGTGCCAGCAGCTTAGGCGGGGGGGAACCGTATTTT. This translates into CASSLGGGEPYF.

In DNA form, the CDR3 reads TGTGCCCTCCAACGGACCGGGGATTACGAGCAGTACTTC. It specifies CALQRTGDYEQYF. The chain is built from TRBV2 and TRBJ2-7, with D possibly being TRBD2 (5 bases). This CDR3 is built from 13 residues. With 11 bases removed from V and 4 bases from J, the gap between germline ends came to 18 bases. The germline gives CDR1 SNHLY, CDR2 FYNNEI.

Remarks on this clonotype: This may come from a read error, since a much larger clone is one base off. Given the absence of the conserved phenylalanine or tryptophan at the CDR3 end, a read error is likely. The chain recombines TRBV5-1 with TRBJ1-1; D is unclear. The CDR3 is made up of 14 amino acids. Germline V gives CDR1 SGHRS, CDR2 YFSETQ. The germline V and J ends were trimmed by 0 bases and 0 bases, with 6 bases remaining between them. CDR3 residues: CASSLGKMNTEAFL. The CDR3 DNA is TGCGCCAGCAGCTTGGGGAAAATGAACACTGAAGCTTTCCTT.

The chain combines TRBV27 with TRBJ2-1, with 11 bases fitting TRBD2. The CDR3 covers 16 residues. Germline-derived CDR1 and CDR2 are MNHEY and SMNVEV (reference sequence). J lost 4 bases, V lost 8 bases, and 10 bases had no gene match. CDR3 in DNA: TGTGCCAGCGCAAAGGGGACTAGCGGTTTATACAATGAGCAGTTCTTC. Its protein is CASAKGTSGLYNEQFF.

The chain combines TRBV29-1 with TRBJ1-1, with 7 nucleotides matching TRBD1. CDR3 length equals 13 residues. Germline V gene lookup returns CDR1 SQVTM and CDR2 ANQGSEA. V was pared by 6 bases and J by 0 bases, with 4 bases of the junction left unmatched. The chain's CDR3 is CSVGGQMNTEAFF. CDR3 in DNA: TGCAGCGTGGGGGGACAGATGAACACTGAAGCTTTCTTT.

The chain employs TRBV5-4 and TRBJ1-2; D is unresolved. From germline, CDR1 is SGHNT and CDR2 YYREEE (reference sequence). Trimming stripped 3 bases from V and 8 bases from J, with 17 bases between. CDR3 size: 14 residues. CDR3 sequence (DNA): TGTGCCAGCAGCTGGCGGGAGACCCCTATGGGCTACACCTTC. Translation gives CASSWRETPMGYTF.

The chain joins TRBV5-1 to TRBJ2-2, with TRBD2 matching 14 bases. CDR1 and CDR2 (germline): SGHRS, YFSETQ. The CDR3 extends over 19 amino acids. V trimming: 0 bases; J trimming: 4 bases; junction bases outside the gene matches: 8. In DNA, the CDR3 is TGCGCCAGCAGCTTGGCGGGGACTAGCGGGAGTTGGAGCACCGGGGAGCTGTTTTTT. Encoded protein: CASSLAGTSGSWSTGELFF. Full variable domain (outside the CDR3, taken from reference TRBV5-1 and TRBJ2-2): KAGVTQTPRYLIKTRGQQVTLSCSPISGHRSVSWYQQTPGQGLQFLFEYFSETQRNKGNFPGRFSGRQFSNSRSEMNVSTLELGDSALYLCASSLAGTSGSWSTGELFFGEGSRLTVL.

This clonotype was found many times. The chain is built from TRBV2 and TRBJ2-1; a weak D match, TRBD1 (6 bases). The CDR3 covers 16 residues. Germline CDR1 SNHLY, CDR2 FYNNEI. The V end lost 2 bases, the J end lost 3 bases, and 14 bases lay between the germline ends. CDR3 DNA sequence: TGTGCCAGCAGTGAATCGTCGAAGGGGGTCTACAATGAGCAGTTCTTC. It encodes CASSESSKGVYNEQFF.

In this sample, this clonotype turned up many times. This chain uses TRBV11-2 with TRBJ2-7; unclear D gene. V lost 5 bases and J 2 bases, leaving 13 bases between the germline ends. CDR3 length equals 14 residues. Germline CDR1 and CDR2: SGHAT and FQNNGV. This chain's CDR3 is CASSLGEVTYEQYF. The CDR3 nucleotides are TGTGCCAGCAGCCTAGGAGAAGTCACCTACGAGCAGTACTTC.

The chain combines TRBV5-1 with TRBJ1-1; 12 bases line up with TRBD1. V lost 7 bases and J lost 4; bases outside the gene matches: 5. The V gene's germline CDR1 is SGHRS and CDR2 YFSETQ. There are 14 residues in the CDR3. The CDR3 DNA follows: TGCGCCAGCCATCCGGGACAGGGGGCCACTGAAGCTTTCTTT. Translated: CASHPGQGATEAFF.

This rearrangement joins TRBV20-1 to TRBJ1-5; D might be TRBD1 (5 bases). The CDR3 has 18 residues. Trimming pared 0 bases from V and 1 base from J, leaving 19 bases between. The germline gives CDR1 DFQATT, CDR2 SNEGSKA (reference sequence). The CDR3 reads CSARDGWNVWGSNQPQHF. In nucleotides, the CDR3 is TGCAGTGCTAGAGATGGGTGGAACGTCTGGGGGAGCAATCAGCCCCAGCATTTT.

This chain joins TRBV7-2 and TRBJ2-1; 10 bases align to TRBD2. Germline V CDR1 and CDR2: SGHTA, FQGNSA. This CDR3 is built from 15 residues. V lost 5 bases to trimming and J lost 8 bases; unmatched junction nucleotides: 9. The CDR3 region is CASSRGLASFDEQFF. DNA for the CDR3: TGTGCCAGCAGCCGGGGACTAGCGTCTTTCGATGAGCAGTTCTTC.

The V gene is TRBV5-1, the J gene TRBJ2-3; 7 bases map to TRBD1. Germline V gives CDR1 SGHRS, CDR2 YFSETQ. The CDR3 is made up of 14 amino acids. The V and J ends lost 7 bases and 2 bases, in that order; junction bases with no gene match: 7. The CDR3 reads CASGVKGATDTQYF. For the CDR3, the DNA is TGCGCCAGCGGCGTCAAGGGGGCCACAGATACGCAGTATTTT. The whole variable domain, filled in from reference TRBV5-1 and TRBJ2-3, reads KAGVTQTPRYLIKTRGQQVTLSCSPISGHRSVSWYQQTPGQGLQFLFEYFSETQRNKGNFPGRFSGRQFSNSRSEMNVSTLELGDSALYLCASGVKGATDTQYFGPGTRLTVL.

This clonotype was seen at least ten times. The V call is TRBV6-1, the J call TRBJ1-5; D may be TRBD1 (5 bases). Germline CDR1 is MNHNS and CDR2 is SASEGT. CDR3 length: 12 amino acids. The V gene lost 6 bases and the J gene lost 10 bases, with 13 bases spanning the gap. The CDR3 DNA is TGTGCCAGCAGGAACTCGCAGGGTCCCCAGCATTTT. Amino acids: CASRNSQGPQHF.

This clonotype was detected many times. This chain links TRBV30 with TRBJ2-3, with 7 bases aligning to TRBD1. The CDR3 length is 13 residues. Germline trimming cut 1 base from V and 6 bases from J; bases unmatched to any gene: 4. The V gene's germline CDR1 is GTSNPN and CDR2 SVGIG (reference sequence). In DNA, the CDR3 is TGTGCCTGGAGTGGACAGGGTCCGGATACGCAGTATTTT. It encodes CAWSGQGPDTQYF.